The table lists the clone carrying this T cell receptor beta chain with a few counts. Its antigen is still unknown. This sample was taken from a study of human T cells and chemical hapten exposure. Study at large: Throughout a study of 20 to 25 weeks, patients underwent weekly scalp administration of diphenylcyclopropenone doses.

CDR1 is SEHNR and CDR2 is FQNEAQ in the germline V gene (reference sequence). Trimming left V 5 bases short and J 5 bases short, with 18 bases between. This CDR3 is built from 15 residues. Sample time point: pre-sensitization, week 0. As to treatment: therapeutic diphenylcyclopropenone sensitization with weekly scalp DPC. The donor pool consisted of alopecia patients aged 18 to 70 years, considered suitable for DPC. The library labeled individual cDNA molecules by adding unique molecular identifiers to them. TCRdb itself ran the RACE reads through MiXCR, one entry per CDR3 protein. The sample gives tens of thousands of distinct CDR3 sequences, around 12% of which show up once; about 5.7% is in the top ten. Overall study results and limits: Healthy individuals' immune responses may differ from those of donors, who had alopecia.

This sequence was found in a woman in her thirties with alopecia areata. Some clones in this sample may be carry-over from other donors' samples. The chain joins TRBV7-9 to TRBJ1-2; a weak D match, TRBD1 (6 bases). This sample comprised whole blood, obtained in connection with sensitization to the hapten diphenylcyclopropenone (DPC). CDR3 in amino acids: CASSLEKTGSYGYTF. CDR3 DNA sequence: TGTGCCAGCAGCCTCGAGAAGACAGGTTCATATGGCTACACCTTC.